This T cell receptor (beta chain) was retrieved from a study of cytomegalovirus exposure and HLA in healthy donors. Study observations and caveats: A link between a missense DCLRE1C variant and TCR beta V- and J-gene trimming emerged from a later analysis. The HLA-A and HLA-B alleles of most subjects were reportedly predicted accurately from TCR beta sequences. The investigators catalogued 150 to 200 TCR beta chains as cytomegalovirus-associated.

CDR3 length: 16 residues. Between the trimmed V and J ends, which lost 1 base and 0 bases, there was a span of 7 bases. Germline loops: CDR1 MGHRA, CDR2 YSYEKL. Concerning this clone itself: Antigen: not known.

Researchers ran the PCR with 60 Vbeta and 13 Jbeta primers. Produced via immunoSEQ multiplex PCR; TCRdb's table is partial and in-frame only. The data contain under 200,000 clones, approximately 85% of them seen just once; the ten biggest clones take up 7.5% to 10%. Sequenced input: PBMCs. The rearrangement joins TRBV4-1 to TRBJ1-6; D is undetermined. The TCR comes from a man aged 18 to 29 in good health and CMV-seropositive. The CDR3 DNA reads TGCGCCAGCAGCCAAGGCTATGGCTCCTATAATTCACCCCTCCACTTT. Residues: CASSQGYGSYNSPLHF.